A single sample is the source of the 30 T cell receptor beta chains below, sequenced in a study of blood T cell repertoires in COVID-19. Profiling relied on immunoSEQ multiplex PCR, and the TCRdb table lists in-frame clones only, not all of them. The data show under 200,000 clones, more than 75% seen once. Sequencing was carried out using peripheral blood. Every receptor here comes from a man aged 50 to 59 who had recovered from COVID-19.

The chain employs TRBV5-1 and TRBJ1-1, with 7 bases lining up with TRBD1. This CDR3 region has 15 residues. The V and J ends lost 2 bases and 1 base, in that order; junction bases with no gene match: 5. From germline, CDR1 is SGHRS and CDR2 YFSETQ. As DNA, the CDR3 is TGCGCCAGCAGCTTATTACAGGGGCCGAACACTGAAGCTTTCTTT. Translated, it gives CASSLLQGPNTEAFF.

The genes are TRBV2 and TRBJ2-7, with TRBD2 identical over 7 bases. The V gene's germline CDR1 is SNHLY and CDR2 FYNNEI. V was clipped by 7 bases and J by 2 bases; unmatched bases: 8. CDR3 length equals 14 residues. In nucleotides, the CDR3 is TGTGCCAGCAAGCGGGACCCACCGGCCTACGAGCAGTACTTC. It is translated as CASKRDPPAYEQYF.

The CDR3 protein is CASSPGGGKTQYF. Written as DNA, the CDR3 is TGTGCCAGCAGCCCAGGGGGTGGAAAGACCCAGTACTTC. This rearrangement joins TRBV11-3 to TRBJ2-5; 7 bases agree with TRBD1. Trimming at V came to 5 bases and at J to 6 bases, leaving 6 bases not matched to a gene. The CDR3 runs to 13 residues. Germline V gene data show CDR1 as SGHNT and CDR2 as YENEEA.

The DNA of the CDR3 is TGTGCCAGCAGCCCGGACCCGACTAGCGGGGGGCCCGGAGATACGCAGTATTTT. Protein: CASSPDPTSGGPGDTQYF. The genes are TRBV7-3 and TRBJ2-3, with TRBD2 identical over 13 bases. V shed 5 bases, J shed 5 bases, and the junction held 13 bases outside the gene matches. CDR1 is SGHTA and CDR2 is FQGTGA in the germline V gene. The CDR3 is 18 amino acids.

The rearrangement uses TRBV25-1 and TRBJ2-5; D is possibly TRBD1 (5 bases). V lost 3 bases and J 4 bases, leaving 12 bases between the germline ends. In germline, CDR1 is MGHDK, CDR2 SYGVNS. The CDR3 has 14 amino acids. Here the CDR3 DNA reads TGTGCCAGCAGTGACCCCCGCAGGGTAGAGACCCAGTACTTC. It translates to CASSDPRRVETQYF.

The gene calls are TRBV7-9 and TRBJ2-5, with D perhaps matching TRBD1 (5 bases). CDR3 size: 12 residues. Germline assignment: CDR1 SEHNR and CDR2 FQNEAQ (reference sequence). V shed 6 bases and J shed 5 bases, with 10 bases lying between them. The CDR3 sequence is CASSLRAETQYF. The CDR3 coding sequence is TGTGCCAGCAGTCTCAGGGCGGAGACCCAGTACTTC.

V is TRBV5-1 and J is TRBJ1-1; D is possibly TRBD1 (5 bases). The CDR3 runs 14 residues. Germline assignment: CDR1 SGHRS and CDR2 YFSETQ. With 5 bases removed from V and 3 bases from J, the gap between germline ends came to 14 bases. CDR3 nucleotide sequence: TGCGCCAGCAGAAAGTCAGGGTCGGACACTGAAGCTTTCTTT. Translated: CASRKSGSDTEAFF.

This chain connects TRBV24-1 to TRBJ1-3; 9 nucleotides line up with TRBD1. The CDR3 sequence is 17 residues long. Looked up from germline, CDR1 is KGHDR and CDR2 is SFDVKD. V was clipped by 0 bases and J by 1 base; unmatched bases: 3. CDR3 nucleotides: TGTGCCACCAGTGATTTGCCGGGACAGGGTTCTGGAAACACCATATATTTT. It codes for CATSDLPGQGSGNTIYF.

The chain uses TRBV19 and TRBJ2-2; perhaps TRBD2 as D (7 bases). The CDR3 consists of 17 residues. Germline V gives CDR1 LNHDA, CDR2 SQIVND (reference sequence). V lost 3 bases to trimming and J lost 4 bases, with 18 bases between them. CDR3 sequence reads: CASSIAGGGAGTGELFF. As DNA, the CDR3 is TGTGCCAGTAGTATCGCCGGCGGGGGCGCGGGCACCGGGGAGCTGTTTTTT.

The gene calls are TRBV18 and TRBJ1-1; TRBD1 matches at 12 bases. With V trimmed by 2 bases and J by 5 bases, 3 bases remained unmatched. Germline V gene sequence: CDR1 KGHSH, CDR2 LQKENI. CDR3 length: 15 amino acids. The CDR3 loop is CASSPWDRGRTEAFF. The CDR3 nucleotides are TGTGCCAGCTCACCATGGGACAGGGGGCGGACTGAAGCTTTCTTT.

The chain links TRBV4-3 to TRBJ1-2; 7 bases match TRBD1. In germline, CDR1 is LGHNA, CDR2 YSLEER. The CDR3 is 15 amino acids. V trimming: 1 base; J trimming: 7 bases; junction bases outside the gene matches: 9. The CDR3 protein is CASSQGLKGAGGYTF. For the CDR3, the DNA is TGCGCCAGCAGCCAAGGATTAAAGGGGGCGGGTGGCTACACCTTC.

The V gene is TRBV7-9, the J gene TRBJ1-6; 7 nucleotides agree with TRBD1. Germline V gene sequence: CDR1 SEHNR, CDR2 FQNEAQ (reference sequence). CDR3 size: 16 residues. V trimming: 5 bases; J trimming: 0 bases; junction bases outside the gene matches: 4. This CDR3 reads CASSPDRSSYNSPLHF. The DNA for the CDR3 is TGTGCCAGCAGCCCGGACAGGAGCTCCTATAATTCACCCCTCCACTTT. The full variable domain, rest sourced from reference TRBV7-9 and TRBJ1-6, is DTGVSQNPRHKITKRGQNVTFRCDPISEHNRLYWYRQTLGQGPEFLTYFQNEAQLEKSRLLSDRFSAERPKGSFSTLEIQRTEQGDSAMYLCASSPDRSSYNSPLHFGNGTRLTVT.

The rearrangement links TRBV19 to TRBJ2-5; tentative D call: TRBD2 (7 bases). The CDR3 is 15 amino acids. Trimming cost V 0 bases and J 4 bases, with 12 bases left between them. Germline V gene lookup returns CDR1 LNHDA and CDR2 SQIVND (reference sequence). DNA of the CDR3: TGTGCCAGTAGTATAGATCAGGGGAGGGGAGAGACCCAGTACTTC. Protein product: CASSIDQGRGETQYF.

The rearrangement joins TRBV3-1 (or the pseudogene TRBV3-2) to TRBJ2-7; 8 bases match TRBD2. The CDR3 covers 14 residues. Looked up from germline, CDR1 is LGHDT and CDR2 is YNNKEL (reference sequence). With V trimmed by 4 bases and J by 2 bases, 4 bases remained unmatched. The CDR3 DNA reads TGTGCCAGCAGCCCGGGACTAGATACCTACGAGCAGTACTTC. This gives the protein CASSPGLDTYEQYF.

The chain employs TRBV7-2 and TRBJ2-5; 11 bases are shared with TRBD2. The germline CDR1 and CDR2 sequences are SGHTA and FQGNSA. The CDR3 loop spans 15 amino acids. V shed 1 base and J 5 bases; nucleotides not matched to a gene: 3. This CDR3 is CASSLVLAGGETQYF. The CDR3 DNA follows: TGTGCCAGCAGCTTAGTCCTAGCGGGAGGTGAGACCCAGTACTTC.

V gene TRBV7-2 combines with J gene TRBJ2-5; 7 nucleotides align to TRBD1. CDR3 size: 15 residues. V lost 5 bases to trimming and J lost 1 base; unmatched junction nucleotides: 7. The V gene's germline CDR1 is SGHTA and CDR2 FQGNSA. CDR3 bases: TGTGCCAGCAGCCCAAGCCGGACAGGCCAAGAGACCCAGTACTTC. Encoded protein: CASSPSRTGQETQYF.

The chain couples TRBV11-2 to TRBJ2-1, with TRBD2 matching 11 bases. After removal of 7 bases from V and 10 bases from J, the junction contained 12 bases not matched to a gene. This CDR3 contains 15 residues. Germline CDR1 and CDR2: SGHAT and FQNNGV. CDR3 sequence reads: CASTPPPSGGWEQFF. The DNA for the CDR3 is TGTGCCAGCACCCCACCCCCTAGCGGGGGGTGGGAGCAGTTCTTC.

This chain joins TRBV3-1 (or the pseudogene TRBV3-2) and TRBJ2-2, with TRBD1 matching over 8 bases. This CDR3 has 18 amino acids. Trimming removed 0 bases from V and 0 bases from J; junction bases left unmatched: 6. CDR1 is LGHDT, CDR2 YNNKEL, per germline (reference sequence). CDR3 sequence (DNA): TGTGCCAGCAGCCAAGACATCCCAGGGGGCGCGAACACCGGGGAGCTGTTTTTT. It encodes CASSQDIPGGANTGELFF.

V is TRBV6-1 and J is TRBJ1-4, with 9 nucleotides matching TRBD1. CDR3 length: 17 residues. Losses at the gene ends were 1 base for V and 7 bases for J; bases not matched to a gene: 10. Germline CDR1 reads MNHNS; CDR2 reads SASEGT. This CDR3 reads CASSEVRFGTGSEKLFF. CDR3 bases: TGTGCCAGCAGTGAAGTAAGGTTTGGGACAGGGAGTGAAAAACTGTTTTTT.

This chain joins TRBV2 and TRBJ1-2; D perhaps matches TRBD1 (6 bases). Germline lookup yields CDR1 SNHLY and CDR2 FYNNEI. Trimming took 8 bases from V and 2 from J, leaving 6 bases between them. The CDR3 contains 11 residues. The CDR3 bases are TGTGCCAGCGGACAGAACTATGGCTACACCTTC. Its translation is CASGQNYGYTF.

This chain connects TRBV6-5 to TRBJ1-6; D perhaps matches TRBD1 (6 bases). The germline gives CDR1 MNHEY, CDR2 SVGAGI. This CDR3 comprises 11 residues. Trimming cost V 4 bases and J 14 bases, with 9 bases left between them. The chain's CDR3 is CASSLDSTLHF. Here the CDR3 DNA reads TGTGCCAGCAGTTTGGACAGTACCCTCCACTTT.

The chain is built from TRBV27 and TRBJ1-4; D is undetermined. V was shortened by 6 bases and J by 2 bases, with 16 bases between the two germline ends. Looked up from germline, CDR1 is MNHEY and CDR2 is SMNVEV (reference sequence). The CDR3 is 16 residues long. CDR3 nucleotide sequence: TGTGCCAGCAGCAACGGGAGGGTTGCGACTAATGAAAAACTGTTTTTT. This translates into CASSNGRVATNEKLFF.

The chain employs TRBV6-4 and TRBJ1-2; D ambiguous. Germline V gene sequence: CDR1 MRHNA, CDR2 SNTAGT. This CDR3 is built from 14 residues. The V end lost 4 bases, the J end lost 6 bases, and 15 bases lay between the germline ends. The CDR3 region has the DNA TGTGCCAGCAGTGGGCGGGATTTTCGGGATGGCTACACCTTC. The encoded protein is CASSGRDFRDGYTF.

V is TRBV18 and J is TRBJ1-1; D perhaps matches TRBD1 (6 bases). Germline values: CDR1 KGHSH, CDR2 LQKENI. V lost 3 bases and J 1 base, leaving 15 bases between the germline ends. There are 16 residues in the CDR3. The CDR3 protein is CASSPLPGQANTEAFF. The CDR3 nucleotides read TGTGCCAGCTCACCTTTACCGGGACAAGCGAACACTGAAGCTTTCTTT.

This CDR3 is CASSPDRPPYEQYF. CDR3 bases: TGTGCCAGCAGCCCGGACAGGCCTCCCTACGAGCAGTACTTC. V usage is TRBV5-5 and J usage is TRBJ2-7; 7 positions agree with TRBD1. CDR3 length: 14 amino acids. The germline CDR1 and CDR2 sequences are SGHKS and YYEKEE (reference sequence). Trimming cost V 4 bases and J 2 bases; bases outside gene matches: 6.

The V gene is TRBV4-1, the J gene TRBJ1-5, with D possibly matching TRBD1 (6 bases). The V end was cut by 0 bases, the J end by 6 bases, with 12 bases between. Germline V gene lookup returns CDR1 MGHRA and CDR2 YSYEKL. The length of the CDR3 is 15 residues. The CDR3 coding sequence is TGCGCCAGCAGCCAAGAAACAGGGTTGCCTCAGCCCCAGCATTTT. It specifies CASSQETGLPQPQHF.

The V and J genes are TRBV19 and TRBJ2-5; 9 bases match TRBD1. The CDR3 sequence is 14 residues long. Trimming at V came to 5 bases and at J to 6 bases, leaving 7 bases not matched to a gene. The germline V gene encodes CDR1 LNHDA and CDR2 SQIVND (reference sequence). The CDR3 nucleotides are TGTGCCAGTAGTTCACAGGGGGCCGTGAAGACCCAGTACTTC. This translates into CASSSQGAVKTQYF.

This sequence joins TRBV7-2 and TRBJ1-1, with a tentative D call TRBD1 (5 bases). The CDR3 totals 14 residues. Between the trimmed V and J ends, which lost 5 bases and 2 bases, there was a span of 12 bases. Germline-derived CDR1 and CDR2 are SGHTA and FQGNSA. The CDR3 region has the DNA TGTGCCAGCAGCCTGGGACTTAGAAACACTGAAGCTTTCTTT. It is translated as CASSLGLRNTEAFF.

V usage is TRBV29-1 and J usage is TRBJ2-5, with 7 nucleotides matching TRBD2. J lost 4 bases, V lost 5 bases, and 13 bases had no gene match. Germline loops: CDR1 SQVTM, CDR2 ANQGSEA. The CDR3 sequence is 15 residues long. The CDR3 here is CSVSPRGGLGETQYF. The CDR3 DNA is TGCAGCGTTTCCCCCCGCGGGGGTTTGGGAGAGACCCAGTACTTC.

The rearrangement uses TRBV6-5 and TRBJ1-2, with D possibly TRBD1 on 6 matching bases. V lost 6 bases to trimming and J lost 8 bases, with 13 bases between them. Germline V lookup: CDR1 MNHEY, CDR2 SVGAGI. The CDR3 totals 12 residues. In DNA form, the CDR3 reads TGTGCCAGCAGCTCAGGGGCAAAAGGCTACACCTTC. It specifies CASSSGAKGYTF.